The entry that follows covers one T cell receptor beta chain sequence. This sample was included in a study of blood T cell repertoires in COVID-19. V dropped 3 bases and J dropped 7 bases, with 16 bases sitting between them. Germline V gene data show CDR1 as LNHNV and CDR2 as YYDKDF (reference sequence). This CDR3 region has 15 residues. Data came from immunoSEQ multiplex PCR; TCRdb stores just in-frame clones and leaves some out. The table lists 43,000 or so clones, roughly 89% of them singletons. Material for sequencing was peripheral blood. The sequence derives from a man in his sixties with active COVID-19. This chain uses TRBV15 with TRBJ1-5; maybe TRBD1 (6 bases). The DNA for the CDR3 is TGTGCCACCAGCAGTCATACAGGGTTAGAGCAGCCCCAGCATTTT. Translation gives CATSSHTGLEQPQHF.